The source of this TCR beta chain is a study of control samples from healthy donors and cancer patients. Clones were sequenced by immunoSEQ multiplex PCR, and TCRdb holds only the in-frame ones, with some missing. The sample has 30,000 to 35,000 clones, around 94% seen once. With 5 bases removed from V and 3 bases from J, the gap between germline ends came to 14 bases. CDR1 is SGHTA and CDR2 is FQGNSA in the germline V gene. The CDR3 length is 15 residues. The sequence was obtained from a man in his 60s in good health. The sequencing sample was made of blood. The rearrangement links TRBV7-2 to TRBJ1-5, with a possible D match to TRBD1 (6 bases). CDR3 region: CASSMRRDNNQPQHF. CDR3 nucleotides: TGTGCCAGCAGCATGCGACGGGACAACAATCAGCCCCAGCATTTT.